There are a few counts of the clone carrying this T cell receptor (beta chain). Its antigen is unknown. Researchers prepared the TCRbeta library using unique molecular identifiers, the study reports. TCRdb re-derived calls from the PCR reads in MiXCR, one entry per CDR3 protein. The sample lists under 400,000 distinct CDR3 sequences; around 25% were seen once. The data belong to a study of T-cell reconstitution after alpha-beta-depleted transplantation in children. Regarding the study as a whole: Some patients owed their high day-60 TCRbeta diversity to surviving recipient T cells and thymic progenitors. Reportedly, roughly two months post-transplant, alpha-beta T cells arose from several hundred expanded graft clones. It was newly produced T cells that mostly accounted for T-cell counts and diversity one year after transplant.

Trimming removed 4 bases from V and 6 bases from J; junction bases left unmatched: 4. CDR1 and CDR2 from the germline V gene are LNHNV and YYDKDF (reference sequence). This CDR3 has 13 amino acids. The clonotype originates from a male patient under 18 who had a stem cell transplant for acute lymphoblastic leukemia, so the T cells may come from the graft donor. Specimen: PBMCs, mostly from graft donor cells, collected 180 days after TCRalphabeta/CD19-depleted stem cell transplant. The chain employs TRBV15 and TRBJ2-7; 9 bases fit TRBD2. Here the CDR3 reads CATSTGTSLEQYF. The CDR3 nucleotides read TGTGCCACCAGCACGGGGACTAGCCTCGAGCAGTACTTC.